In its sample, the clone carrying this T cell receptor beta chain was seen many times. The junction does not match germline at one end; this may be a read error. Germline CDR1 MNHEY, CDR2 SVGAGI. This CDR3 spans 9 amino acids. This specimen belongs to a study of CD8 T cells in ankylosing spondylitis. TCRdb reanalysed the 5' RACE reads using MiXCR and keeps one entry per CDR3 protein. The sample has some 130,000 distinct CDR3 sequences, 7.3% seen once. This receptor was obtained from a female donor with ankylosing spondylitis or in good health (not recorded which). The specimen was blood, either unsorted or a sorted T cell fraction (not recorded which). This sequence joins TRBV6-5 and TRBJ1-1; 8 positions match TRBD1. CDR3 nucleotide sequence: TGCGCAGGGGGCTTGGGAGCTTTCTTT. Its translation: CAGGLGAFF.